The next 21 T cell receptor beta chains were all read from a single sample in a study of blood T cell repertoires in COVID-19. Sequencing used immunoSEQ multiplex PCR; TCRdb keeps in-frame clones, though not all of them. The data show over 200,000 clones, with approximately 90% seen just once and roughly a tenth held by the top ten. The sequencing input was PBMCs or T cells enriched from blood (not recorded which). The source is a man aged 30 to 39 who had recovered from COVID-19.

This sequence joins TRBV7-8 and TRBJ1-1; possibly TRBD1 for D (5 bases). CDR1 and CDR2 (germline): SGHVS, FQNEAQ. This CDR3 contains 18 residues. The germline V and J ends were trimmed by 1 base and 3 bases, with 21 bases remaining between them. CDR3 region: CASSLVRFGRGADTEAFF. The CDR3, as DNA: TGTGCCAGCAGCTTAGTAAGATTCGGCCGCGGGGCGGACACTGAAGCTTTCTTT. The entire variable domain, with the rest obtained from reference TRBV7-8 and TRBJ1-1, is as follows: GAGVSQSPRYKVAKRGQDVALRCDPISGHVSLFWYQQALGQGPEFLTYFQNEAQLDKSGLPSDRFFAERPEGSVSTLKIQRTQQEDSAVYLCASSLVRFGRGADTEAFFGQGTRLTVV.

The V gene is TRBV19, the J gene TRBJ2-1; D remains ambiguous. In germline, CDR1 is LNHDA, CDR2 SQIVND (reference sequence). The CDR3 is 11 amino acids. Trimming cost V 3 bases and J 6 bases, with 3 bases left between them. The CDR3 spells CASSMSNEQFF. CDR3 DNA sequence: TGTGCCAGTAGTATGAGCAATGAGCAGTTCTTC.

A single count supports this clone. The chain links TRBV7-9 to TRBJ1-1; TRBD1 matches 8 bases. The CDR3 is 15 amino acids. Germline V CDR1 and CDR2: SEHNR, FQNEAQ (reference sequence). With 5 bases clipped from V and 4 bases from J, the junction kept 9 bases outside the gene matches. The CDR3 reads CASSPYRGRVTEAFF. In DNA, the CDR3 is TGTGCCAGCAGCCCGTACAGGGGGAGAGTCACTGAAGCTTTCTTT.

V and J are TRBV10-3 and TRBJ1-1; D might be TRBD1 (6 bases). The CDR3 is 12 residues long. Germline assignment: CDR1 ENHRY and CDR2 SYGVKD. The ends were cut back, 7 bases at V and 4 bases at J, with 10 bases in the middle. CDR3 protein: CAIKGGATEAFF. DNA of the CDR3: TGTGCCATCAAAGGGGGGGCCACTGAAGCTTTCTTT.

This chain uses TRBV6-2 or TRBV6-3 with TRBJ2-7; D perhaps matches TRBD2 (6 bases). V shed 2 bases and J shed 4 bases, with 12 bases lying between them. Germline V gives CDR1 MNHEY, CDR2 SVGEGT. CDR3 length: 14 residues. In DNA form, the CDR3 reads TGTGCCAGCAGTTACCGGCTAGCGTCGTACGAGCAGTACTTC. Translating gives CASSYRLASYEQYF.

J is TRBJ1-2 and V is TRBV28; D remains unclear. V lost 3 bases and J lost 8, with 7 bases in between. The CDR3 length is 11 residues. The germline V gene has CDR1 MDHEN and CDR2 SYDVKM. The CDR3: CASSLRGGYTF. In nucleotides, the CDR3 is TGTGCCAGCAGTTTGCGGGGAGGCTACACCTTC.

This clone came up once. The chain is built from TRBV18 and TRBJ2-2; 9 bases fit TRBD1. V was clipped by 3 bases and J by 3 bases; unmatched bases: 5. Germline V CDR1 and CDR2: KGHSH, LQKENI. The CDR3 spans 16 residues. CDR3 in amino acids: CASSPDRDRDTGELFF. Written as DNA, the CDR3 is TGTGCCAGCTCACCGGACCGGGACAGGGACACCGGGGAGCTGTTTTTT.

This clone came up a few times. CDR3 DNA: TGTGCCAGCAGCTTGGGGTTCGGGACAGGGGCAGAGCTCACTGAAGCTTTCTTT. Translation gives CASSLGFGTGAELTEAFF. The chain carries TRBV5-4 and TRBJ1-1; 10 bases agree with TRBD1. This CDR3 has 18 residues. The junction had 12 bases not matched to a gene; V was cut back by 0 bases and J by 4 bases. Looked up from germline, CDR1 is SGHNT and CDR2 is YYREEE (reference sequence). Variable domain in full (rest from reference TRBV5-4 and TRBJ1-1): ETGVTQSPTHLIKTRGQQVTLRCSSQSGHNTVSWYQQALGQGPQFIFQYYREEENGRGNFPPRFSGLQFPNYSSELNVNALELDDSALYLCASSLGFGTGAELTEAFFGQGTRLTVV.

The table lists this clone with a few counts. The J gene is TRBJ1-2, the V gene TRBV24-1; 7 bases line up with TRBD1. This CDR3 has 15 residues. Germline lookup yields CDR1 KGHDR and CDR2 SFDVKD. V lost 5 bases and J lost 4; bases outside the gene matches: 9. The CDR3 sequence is CATSAGTALLYGYTF. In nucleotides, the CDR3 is TGTGCCACCAGTGCCGGGACAGCACTTCTCTATGGCTACACCTTC.

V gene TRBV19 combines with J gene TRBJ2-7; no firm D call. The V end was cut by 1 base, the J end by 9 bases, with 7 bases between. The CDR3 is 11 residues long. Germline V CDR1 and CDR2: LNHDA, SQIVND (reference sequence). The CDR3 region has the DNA TGTGCCAGTAGTATAGGTGGGCGGCAGTACTTC. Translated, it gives CASSIGGRQYF.

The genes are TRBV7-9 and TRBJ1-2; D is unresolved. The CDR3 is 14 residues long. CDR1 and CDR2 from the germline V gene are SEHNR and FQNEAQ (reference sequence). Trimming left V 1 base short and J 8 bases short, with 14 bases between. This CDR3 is CASSLGVGGEGYTF. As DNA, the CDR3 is TGTGCCAGCAGCTTAGGTGTGGGAGGAGAAGGCTACACCTTC.

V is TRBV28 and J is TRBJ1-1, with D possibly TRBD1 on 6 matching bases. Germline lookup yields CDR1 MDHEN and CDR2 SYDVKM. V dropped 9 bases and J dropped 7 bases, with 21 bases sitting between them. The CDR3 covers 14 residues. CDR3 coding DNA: TGTGCCAGTCGGGTGACAGGAGTTAACGTTGAAGCTTTCTTT. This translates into CASRVTGVNVEAFF.

The CDR3 DNA reads TGTGCCAGCAGCTCACTAGCGGGAGCCGGGGAGCTGTTTTTT. This encodes CASSSLAGAGELFF. This chain connects TRBV7-2 to TRBJ2-2, with 11 positions matching TRBD2. The CDR3 sequence is 14 residues long. J lost 6 bases, V lost 4 bases, and 1 base had no gene match. Germline CDR1 and CDR2: SGHTA and FQGNSA.

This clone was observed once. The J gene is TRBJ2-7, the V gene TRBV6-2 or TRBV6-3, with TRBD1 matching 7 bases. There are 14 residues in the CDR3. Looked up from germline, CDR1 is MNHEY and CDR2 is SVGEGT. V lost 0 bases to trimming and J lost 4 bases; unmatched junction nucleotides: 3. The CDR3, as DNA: TGTGCCAGCAGTTACTCGGCAGGGGGATACGAGCAGTACTTC. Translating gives CASSYSAGGYEQYF.

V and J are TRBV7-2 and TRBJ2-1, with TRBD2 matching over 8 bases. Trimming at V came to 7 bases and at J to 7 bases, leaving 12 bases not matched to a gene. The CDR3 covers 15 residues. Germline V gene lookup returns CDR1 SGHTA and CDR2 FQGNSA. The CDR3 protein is CASTTNRLAGNEQFF. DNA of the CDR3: TGTGCCAGCACTACTAACCGGCTAGCGGGTAATGAGCAGTTCTTC.

The CDR3 protein is CASSLLGLAVRADEQFF. The CDR3 region has the DNA TGTGCCAGCAGTTTATTGGGACTAGCGGTTAGGGCAGATGAGCAGTTCTTC. The chain employs TRBV27 and TRBJ2-1, with 11 bases that match TRBD2. This CDR3 comprises 17 residues. V trimming: 1 base; J trimming: 8 bases; junction bases outside the gene matches: 10. In germline, CDR1 is MNHEY, CDR2 SMNVEV (reference sequence).

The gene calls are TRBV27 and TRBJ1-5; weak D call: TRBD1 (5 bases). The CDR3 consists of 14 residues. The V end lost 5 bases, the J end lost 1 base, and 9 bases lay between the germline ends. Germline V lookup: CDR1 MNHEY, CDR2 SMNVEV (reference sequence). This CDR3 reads CASSLRQSNQPQHF. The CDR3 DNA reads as TGTGCCAGCAGTCTACGACAGAGCAATCAGCCCCAGCATTTT.

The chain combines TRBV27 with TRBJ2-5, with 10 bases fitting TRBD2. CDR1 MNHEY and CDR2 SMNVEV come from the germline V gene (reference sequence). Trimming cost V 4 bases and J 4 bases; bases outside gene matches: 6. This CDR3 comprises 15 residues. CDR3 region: CASSSTTSGIETQYF. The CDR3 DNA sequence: TGTGCCAGCAGTTCGACCACTAGCGGGATAGAGACCCAGTACTTC.

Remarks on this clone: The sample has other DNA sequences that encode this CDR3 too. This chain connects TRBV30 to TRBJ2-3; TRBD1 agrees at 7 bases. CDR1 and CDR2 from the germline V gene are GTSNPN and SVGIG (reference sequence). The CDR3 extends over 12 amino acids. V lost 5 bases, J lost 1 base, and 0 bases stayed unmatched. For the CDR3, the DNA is TGTGCCTGGGACAGGGGCACAGATACGCAGTATTTT. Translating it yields CAWDRGTDTQYF.

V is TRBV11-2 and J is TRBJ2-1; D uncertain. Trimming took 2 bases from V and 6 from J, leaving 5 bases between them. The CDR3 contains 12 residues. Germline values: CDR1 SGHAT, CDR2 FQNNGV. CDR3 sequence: CASSLFINEQFF. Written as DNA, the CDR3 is TGTGCCAGCAGCTTATTTATCAATGAGCAGTTCTTC.

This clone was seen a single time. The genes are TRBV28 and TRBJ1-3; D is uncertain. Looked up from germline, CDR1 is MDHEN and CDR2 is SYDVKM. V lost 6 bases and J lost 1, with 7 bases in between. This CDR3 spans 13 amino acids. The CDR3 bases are TGTGCCAGCAGCGGGGTGTCTGGAAACACCATATATTTT. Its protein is CASSGVSGNTIYF. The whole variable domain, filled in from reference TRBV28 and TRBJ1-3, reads DVKVTQSSRYLVKRTGEKVFLECVQDMDHENMFWYRQDPGLGLRLIYFSYDVKMKEKGDIPEGYSVSREKKERFSLILESASTNQTSMYLCASSGVSGNTIYFGEGSWLTVV.